The entry below gives a single TCR beta chain sequence along with its context. The authors' processing: Reference gene primer amplification in the assay estimated nucleated cell counts. Measured with immunoSEQ multiplex PCR; TCRdb has only the in-frame clones, and not every one. The D gene and trimming were derived from the DNA, and the V and J assignments and clone size from that table. The sample lists about 250,000 clones, roughly 85% seen once, with approximately 5% in the top ten. The data are from a study of blood T cell repertoires in COVID-19. About the study: Samples came from the United States, Italy and Spain, spanning acute and convalescent COVID-19.

In terms of age and location, participants ranged from roughly 18 to 90 years and lived in about 25 US areas. Contact with a PCR-confirmed or clinician-diagnosed COVID-19 case occurred within 2 weeks of entry. V lost 2 bases and J 4 bases, leaving 14 bases between the germline ends. This CDR3 has 14 residues. Germline loops: CDR1 GTSNPN, CDR2 SVGIG (reference sequence). Material: PBMCs or T cells enriched from blood (not recorded which). The TCR sequence derives from a man in his forties who had been exposed to COVID-19. This sequence joins TRBV30 and TRBJ1-1, with a weak D call TRBD1 (6 bases). CDR3 region: CAWSKTDRSTEAFF. The CDR3 nucleotides read TGTGCCTGGAGTAAAACGGACAGAAGCACTGAAGCTTTCTTT.